This T cell receptor beta chain was captured in a study of cytomegalovirus exposure and HLA in healthy donors. The overall study: A preliminary data release comprised roughly 80 million unique TCRs obtained from HLA-typed donors. Study results and caveats: Association of a missense DCLRE1C variant with TCR beta V- and J-gene trimming was reported in a later analysis. The authors enumerated around 150 TCR beta chains as linked to cytomegalovirus.

Amplification used 60 Vbeta primers and 13 Jbeta primers. Profiled with immunoSEQ multiplex PCR; TCRdb holds only in-frame clones, not every one. This sample has 150,000 to 200,000 clones, with approximately 81% found just once. Remarks on this clone: Its matching antigen is unknown.

The V segment lost 4 bases and the J segment 2 bases; nucleotides outside the gene matches: 7. In germline, CDR1 is SGHRS, CDR2 YFSETQ. This CDR3 region has 16 residues. Sequenced: PBMCs. The chain employs TRBV5-1 and TRBJ2-7; TRBD1 matches 12 bases. This clonotype was sampled from a woman aged 30 to 39 in good health and CMV-seronegative. The CDR3: CASSVSGTGGPYEQYF. The CDR3 nucleotides read TGCGCCAGCAGCGTATCCGGGACAGGGGGCCCCTACGAGCAGTACTTC.